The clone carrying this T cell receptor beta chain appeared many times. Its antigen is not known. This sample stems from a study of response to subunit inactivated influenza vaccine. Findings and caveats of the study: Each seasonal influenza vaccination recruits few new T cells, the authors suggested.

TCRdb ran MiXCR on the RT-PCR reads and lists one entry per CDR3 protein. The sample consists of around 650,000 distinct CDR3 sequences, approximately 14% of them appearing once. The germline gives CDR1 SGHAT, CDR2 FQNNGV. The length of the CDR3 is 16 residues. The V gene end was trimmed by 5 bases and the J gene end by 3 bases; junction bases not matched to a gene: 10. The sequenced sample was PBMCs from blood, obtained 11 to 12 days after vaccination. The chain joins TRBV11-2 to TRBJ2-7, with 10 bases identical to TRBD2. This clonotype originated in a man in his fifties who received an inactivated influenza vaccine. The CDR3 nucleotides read TGTGCCAGCAGCCCCTTCCCCAGCGGGGGGGACTACGAGCAGTACTTC. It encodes CASSPFPSGGDYEQYF.